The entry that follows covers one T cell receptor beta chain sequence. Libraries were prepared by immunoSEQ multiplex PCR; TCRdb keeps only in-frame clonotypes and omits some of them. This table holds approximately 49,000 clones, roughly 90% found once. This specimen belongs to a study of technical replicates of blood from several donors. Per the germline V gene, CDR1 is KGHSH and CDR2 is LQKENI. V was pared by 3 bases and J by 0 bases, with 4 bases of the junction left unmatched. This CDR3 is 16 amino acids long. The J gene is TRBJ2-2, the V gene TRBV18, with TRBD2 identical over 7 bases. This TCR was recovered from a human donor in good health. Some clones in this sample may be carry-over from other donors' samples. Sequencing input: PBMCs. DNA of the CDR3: TGTGCCAGCTCACCCACTAGCGCCACGAACACCGGGGAGCTGTTTTTT. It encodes CASSPTSATNTGELFF.